This passage covers 21 T cell receptor beta chains from one sample sequenced in a study of T cells in Graves' hyperthyroidism and ophthalmopathy. Amplification yielded TCR beta CDR3 regions, with RNA transcripts as the source. The study used the HTBI primer set for a first-round RT-PCR of the TCR CDR3. TCRdb re-analysed the multiplex PCR reads in MiXCR, keeping a single row per CDR3 protein. Seen here are about 580,000 distinct CDR3 sequences, approximately 44% observed once, and the top ten hold around 7.7%. Sequenced input: peripheral blood or thyroid tissue (not recorded which). Receptors originate from a woman aged 18-29 years with Graves' hyperthyroidism.

This clonotype came up a few times. The rearrangement joins TRBV4-1 to TRBJ1-5, with D maybe TRBD1 (6 bases). V was cut by 0 bases and J by 4 bases, with 10 bases left in between. From germline, CDR1 is MGHRA and CDR2 YSYEKL. The CDR3 totals 15 residues. The CDR3, as DNA: TGCGCCAGCAGCCAAGATCCAACAGGGAATCAGCCCCAGCATTTT. This sequence encodes CASSQDPTGNQPQHF.

This clonotype was found once. This may be a read error: a much more frequent sequence differs by one nucleotide. This chain uses TRBV3-1 with TRBJ2-7; 7 nucleotides line up with TRBD1. The CDR3 consists of 13 residues. Germline V CDR1 and CDR2: LGHDT, YNNKEL (reference sequence). CDR3 amino acids: CVSRNRGSYEQYF. The DNA for the CDR3 is TGTGTCAGCCGCAACAGGGGCTCCTACGAGCAGTACTTC.

This clonotype has more than one count but fewer than ten. V and J are TRBV2 and TRBJ2-3; D tentatively fits TRBD1 or TRBD2 (5 bases each). Trimming took off 6 bases at V and 3 bases at J, with 13 bases between the two ends. The CDR3 has 14 residues. Germline V lookup: CDR1 SNHLY, CDR2 FYNNEI. CDR3 protein: CASSSAWGTDTQYF. The CDR3 nucleotides are TGTGCCAGCAGCTCGGCTTGGGGGACAGATACGCAGTATTTT.

This CDR3 reads CASSQDSADTQYF. The CDR3 nucleotides read TGTGCCAGCAGCCAAGATTCGGCAGATACGCAGTATTTT. This sequence joins TRBV3-1 and TRBJ2-3; D ambiguous. The CDR3 is 13 amino acids. V was clipped by 0 bases and J by 4 bases, with 5 bases between them. CDR1 and CDR2 (germline): LGHDT, YNNKEL (reference sequence).

A note on this clonotype: One junction end does not reproduce the germline sequence, and a read error may be involved. The rearrangement joins TRBV29-1 to TRBJ1-5; no clear D gene. Germline V CDR1 and CDR2: SQVTM, ANQGSEA. This CDR3 region has 14 residues. CDR3 loop: CSVEAGVGNEPQHF. In nucleotides, the CDR3 is TGCAGCGTTGAAGCGGGAGTGGGCAATGAGCCCCAGCATTTT.

The chain links TRBV5-5 to TRBJ1-5; weak D call: TRBD1 (6 bases). There are 14 residues in the CDR3. Germline lookup yields CDR1 SGHKS and CDR2 YYEKEE (reference sequence). V was pared by 10 bases and J by 4 bases, with 18 bases between. CDR3 residues: CACNPGHKNQPQHF. The CDR3 nucleotides read TGTGCCTGCAATCCGGGACACAAAAATCAGCCCCAGCATTTT.

The rearrangement joins TRBV7-2 to TRBJ2-5; D perhaps matches TRBD1 (5 bases). V lost 1 base and J 3 bases, leaving 9 bases between the germline ends. The germline gives CDR1 SGHTA, CDR2 FQGNSA. This CDR3 is 14 amino acids long. Written as DNA, the CDR3 is TGTGCCAGCAGCTTAGATGCCAGGGAAGAGACCCAGTACTTC. It specifies CASSLDAREETQYF. The variable domain in full, completed from reference TRBV7-2 and TRBJ2-5, reads GAGVSQSPSNKVTEKGKDVELRCDPISGHTALYWYRQSLGQGLEFLIYFQGNSAPDKSGLPSDRFSAERTGGSVSTLTIQRTQQEDSAVYLCASSLDAREETQYFGPGTRLLVL.

CDR3 sequence (DNA): TGTGCCAGCAGCTATAACGGCGGACTAGCGGACACCTACGAGCAGTACTTC. Its protein product is CASSYNGGLADTYEQYF. This chain uses TRBV7-3 with TRBJ2-7; the match to TRBD2 covers 10 bases. In germline, CDR1 is SGHTA, CDR2 FQGTGA. V lost 4 bases, J lost 2 bases, and 11 bases stayed unmatched. This CDR3 contains 17 residues.

Remarks on this clonotype: The junction shows a germline mismatch at one end, possibly a read error. The chain carries TRBV29-1 and TRBJ1-1; 9 bases align to TRBD1. The CDR3 consists of 13 residues. Germline V lookup: CDR1 SQVTM, CDR2 ANQGSEA. CDR3 protein: CAEDRGLNTEAFF. The CDR3 DNA follows: TGTGCCGAGGACAGGGGCTTGAACACTGAAGCTTTCTTT.

This clonotype was found a few times. The chain is built from TRBV4-3 and TRBJ1-6; D is undetermined. The germline V gene has CDR1 LGHNA and CDR2 YSLEER. Trimming left V 0 bases short and J 13 bases short, with 16 bases between. CDR3 length equals 15 residues. CDR3 sequence reads: CASSQEAASSRPLHF. CDR3 DNA sequence: TGCGCCAGCAGCCAAGAAGCGGCATCCTCCCGGCCCCTCCACTTT.

This clonotype came up many times. The rearrangement uses TRBV2 and TRBJ1-1; D ambiguous. Trimming stripped 4 bases from V and 4 bases from J, with 13 bases between. The CDR3 covers 14 residues. In germline, CDR1 is SNHLY, CDR2 FYNNEI. The CDR3 reads CASSVGRISTEAFF. As DNA, the CDR3 is TGTGCCAGCAGTGTCGGCAGAATATCCACTGAAGCTTTCTTT.

In its sample, this clonotype was seen many times. CDR3 region: CASSLGSYNSPLHF. In DNA, the CDR3 is TGTGCCAGCAGTTTAGGATCTTATAATTCACCCCTCCACTTT. The chain joins TRBV12-3 or TRBV12-4 to TRBJ1-6, with no clear D. V dropped 1 base and J dropped 4 bases, with 5 bases sitting between them. This CDR3 contains 14 residues.

This clonotype was counted a single time. The chain employs TRBV7-2 and TRBJ2-6; D call uncertain. The V end was cut by 2 bases, the J end by 7 bases, with 9 bases between. Germline V gives CDR1 SGHTA, CDR2 FQGNSA. This CDR3 is 14 amino acids long. The CDR3 DNA reads TGTGCCAGCAGCTTAACGGTTTTAGCCAACGTCCTGACTTTC. This gives the protein CASSLTVLANVLTF.

The sample holds a few counts of this clonotype. The rearrangement links TRBV24-1 to TRBJ2-3, with D hard to call. Deletions cut 0 bases from V and 3 bases from J, with 9 bases between. Germline V lookup: CDR1 KGHDR, CDR2 SFDVKD. The CDR3 sequence is 15 residues long. CDR3 nucleotides: TGTGCCACCAGTGATTTGAGGCTTGAAACAGATACGCAGTATTTT. This gives the protein CATSDLRLETDTQYF.

This clonotype was counted ten times or more. The chain links TRBV7-9 to TRBJ1-3, with a possible D match to TRBD1 (5 bases). V lost 9 bases and J 1 base, leaving 10 bases between the germline ends. CDR3 size: 13 residues. The germline V gene has CDR1 SEHNR and CDR2 FQNEAQ (reference sequence). The CDR3 DNA reads TGTGCCAGTCAGGGTCTTTCTGGAAACACCATATATTTT. It is translated as CASQGLSGNTIYF.

Comment on this clonotype: A read error is possible here, since a much larger clone lies one base away. The chain has TRBV5-6 and TRBJ2-7; TRBD1 might be the D (5 bases). The CDR3 is 16 amino acids. Germline V gene data show CDR1 as SGHDT and CDR2 as YYEEEE. This CDR3 reads CASSTPETEHSFEQYF. CDR3 bases: TGTGCCAGCTCTACCCCTGAGACAGAACACTCCTTCGAGCAGTACTTC.

On this clonotype: A read error is possible here, since a much larger clone lies one base away. Because the CDR3 is missing its conserved closing phenylalanine or tryptophan, this is likely a read error. The chain has TRBV12-5 and TRBJ1-3, with no clear D. Looked up from germline, CDR1 is LGHNT and CDR2 is FRNRAP. Trimming pared 11 bases from V and 0 bases from J, leaving 8 bases between. The CDR3 totals 12 residues. The CDR3 reads CAAGASGNTIYC. The CDR3 DNA reads TGTGCTGCCGGAGCCTCTGGAAACACCATATATTGT.

This clonotype showed up many times. CDR3 sequence reads: CASSVDQLGEQYF. The CDR3 DNA follows: TGTGCCAGCAGCGTAGATCAATTGGGCGAGCAGTACTTC. The chain carries TRBV9 and TRBJ2-7; D ambiguous. Trimming took 0 bases from V and 6 from J, leaving 10 bases between them. Per the germline V gene, CDR1 is SGDLS and CDR2 is YYNGEE. This CDR3 region has 13 residues.

This clonotype was detected a few times. The chain joins TRBV27 to TRBJ2-5, with 8 bases fitting TRBD2. Trimming removed 5 bases from V and 4 bases from J; junction bases left unmatched: 12. Germline CDR1 is MNHEY and CDR2 is SMNVEV (reference sequence). This CDR3 spans 16 amino acids. The CDR3 coding sequence is TGTGCCAGCAGTCCGTCCGGCAGCGGGAGAGGAGAGACCCAGTACTTC. This translates into CASSPSGSGRGETQYF.

This clonotype was detected many times. The CDR3, as DNA: TGTGCCAGCAGGCCGGGACAGGGGACTTACGAGCAGTACTTC. Translating gives CASRPGQGTYEQYF. The V call is TRBV12-3 or TRBV12-4, the J call TRBJ2-7, with TRBD1 identical over 10 bases. Trimming at V came to 6 bases and at J to 4 bases, leaving 6 bases not matched to a gene. CDR3 size: 14 residues.

This clonotype was seen at least ten times. V usage is TRBV7-9 and J usage is TRBJ1-2, with D unresolved. Trimming stripped 4 bases from V and 5 bases from J, with 14 bases between. CDR3 length equals 14 residues. Per germline, CDR1 SEHNR and CDR2 FQNEAQ (reference sequence). The CDR3, as DNA: TGTGCCAGCAGCTCGACTGCAGATCTATATGGCTACACCTTC. Encoded protein: CASSSTADLYGYTF.